These 8 T cell receptor beta chains were sequenced from one sample in a study of shared clonotypes between healthy human individuals. TCRdb's copy holds only in-frame clones and misses some; the assay was immunoSEQ multiplex PCR. The repertoire has fewer than 1.8 million clones, roughly 98.5% of them found once; the top ten carry approximately 0.4%. The sample consisted of naive CD4+ T cells sorted from blood. Subset noted: CD45RA+ positively selected. All receptors come from a man aged 25-40 years in good health.

On this clone: This sample includes further DNA sequences coding for the same CDR3. V is TRBV5-1 and J is TRBJ1-1; 7 bases fit TRBD1. Trimming cost V 2 bases and J 5 bases; bases outside gene matches: 6. The CDR3 spans 14 residues. Germline V gives CDR1 SGHRS, CDR2 YFSETQ. For the CDR3, the DNA is TGCGCCAGCAGCTTTCAAGGGGGCGGAACTGAAGCTTTCTTT. This gives the protein CASSFQGGGTEAFF.

V usage is TRBV18 and J usage is TRBJ2-1, with D maybe TRBD2 (6 bases). The CDR3 is 15 amino acids. V was pared by 3 bases and J by 2 bases, with 11 bases between. In germline, CDR1 is KGHSH, CDR2 LQKENI. This CDR3 is CASSPGSGPYNEQFF. The CDR3 region has the DNA TGTGCCAGCTCACCCGGTAGCGGACCCTACAATGAGCAGTTCTTC.

J is TRBJ1-1 and V is TRBV15; D uncertain. The CDR3 loop spans 14 amino acids. Germline-derived CDR1 and CDR2 are LNHNV and YYDKDF (reference sequence). Trimming took off 0 bases at V and 10 bases at J, with 15 bases between the two ends. The CDR3 DNA sequence: TGTGCCACCAGCAGAGATCCACCCCTCGTTGGAGCTTTCTTT. Encoded protein: CATSRDPPLVGAFF.

The CDR3 bases are TGCGCCAGCAGCTTGGATCCCAGAGTCAATCAGCCCCAGCATTTT. Translated: CASSLDPRVNQPQHF. The V call is TRBV5-1, the J call TRBJ1-5, with unresolved D. The CDR3 totals 15 residues. Trimming removed 0 bases from V and 3 bases from J, with 10 bases in between. Germline CDR1 and CDR2: SGHRS and YFSETQ.

This clone was counted a single time. The CDR3 DNA is TGCGCCAGCAGCTTGGCGGAGGCCAGCCTCGGGACCCAGTACTTC. Its translation is CASSLAEASLGTQYF. The chain combines TRBV5-1 with TRBJ2-5; D is possibly TRBD2 (5 bases). This CDR3 is 15 amino acids long. Trimming took 0 bases from V and 7 from J, leaving 16 bases between them. Per the germline V gene, CDR1 is SGHRS and CDR2 is YFSETQ.

J is TRBJ2-1 and V is TRBV7-3; 15 bases map to TRBD2. Looked up from germline, CDR1 is SGHTA and CDR2 is FQGTGA. V lost 5 bases, J lost 7 bases, and 12 bases stayed unmatched. This CDR3 contains 18 residues. The CDR3 DNA sequence: TGTGCCAGCAGCCCCTGGACTAGCGGGAGGGCCCTTAGTAATGAGCAGTTCTTC. As protein: CASSPWTSGRALSNEQFF. The full variable domain, rest sourced from reference TRBV7-3 and TRBJ2-1, is GAGVSQTPSNKVTEKGKYVELRCDPISGHTALYWYRQSLGQGPEFLIYFQGTGAADDSGLPNDRFFAVRPEGSVSTLKIQRTERGDSAVYLCASSPWTSGRALSNEQFFGPGTRLTVL.

This sequence joins TRBV9 and TRBJ2-7; the D is unclear. The V gene lost 1 base and the J gene lost 2 bases, with 13 bases spanning the gap. Germline V gene lookup returns CDR1 SGDLS and CDR2 YYNGEE. CDR3 length equals 15 residues. CDR3 loop: CASSVQAEPTYEQYF. CDR3 nucleotides: TGTGCCAGCAGCGTACAGGCGGAACCTACCTACGAGCAGTACTTC.

This chain connects TRBV7-9 to TRBJ1-4, with 9 bases identical to TRBD1. The germline CDR1 and CDR2 sequences are SEHNR and FQNEAQ (reference sequence). The CDR3 is 16 residues long. Trimming removed 0 bases from V and 7 bases from J; junction bases left unmatched: 6. This CDR3 reads CASSLARTGDREKLFF. The CDR3 region has the DNA TGTGCCAGCAGCTTAGCAAGGACAGGGGATCGTGAAAAACTGTTTTTT.